This record looks at one T cell receptor beta chain sequence and its context. Its specificity is not known. The sample is drawn from a study of cytomegalovirus exposure and HLA in healthy donors. Turning to the study itself: Around 77% of 398 genotyped donors fell in the Caucasian-associated ancestry cluster.

General study results and limits: Cytomegalovirus association was listed for about 170 TCR beta chains. In an earlier analysis, about 90% or about 30%: the productive usage of most TCR beta V segments. Researchers reported from a later analysis that most CMV-associated TCR beta chains appeared HLA-restricted.

13 Jbeta primers and 60 Vbeta primers were used for the PCR. TCRdb's table, derived via immunoSEQ multiplex PCR, lists solely in-frame clones and lacks some. This table has 180,000 or so clones, 76% appearing once. CDR1 and CDR2 from the germline V gene are SNHLY and FYNNEI. This CDR3 comprises 14 residues. Trimming shortened V by 3 bases and J by 0 bases, and 7 bases separated the two germline ends. Sequencing was performed on PBMCs. This TCR was sampled from a woman in her thirties in good health and CMV-seropositive. The chain couples TRBV2 to TRBJ2-3; no clear D. CDR3 protein: CASSDYGSTDTQYF. The CDR3 coding sequence is TGTGCCAGCAGTGATTACGGTAGCACAGATACGCAGTATTTT.